These 9 T cell receptor beta chains were all obtained from the same sample, sequenced in a study of response to subunit inactivated influenza vaccine (dated by TCRdb to the late 2010s). Library generation was performed with RT-PCR. This sample was sequenced with an Illumina HiSeq 2500. The public reads were quality trimmed at Q25 with fastp and then assembled into clones with MiXCR by TCRdb, keeping productive beta chains. Each entry is one CDR3 protein sequence, shown with its most common DNA and genes. In this sample the table shows 500,000 to 600,000 distinct CDR3 sequences, around 11% of which occur a single time. Roughly 9.6% of the sample comes from the top ten. The sample was also reused in another study, on T cells expressing NK-cell markers. According to the second study: 5'RACE template switching, by which a universal primer site and unique molecular identifiers were added, was used to make TCR beta cDNA libraries.

Sequencing used PBMCs from blood, obtained on the day of vaccination. These receptors all come from a man aged 50 to 60 who received an inactivated influenza vaccine. Donor details come from another sample of the same person, matched by shared clones.

The rearrangement links TRBV19 to TRBJ2-7, with TRBD2 matching 11 bases. With V trimmed by 3 bases and J by 6 bases, 7 bases remained unmatched. This CDR3 has 15 amino acids. CDR1 is LNHDA and CDR2 is SQIVND in the germline V gene (reference sequence). This chain's CDR3 is CASSIRLAGMGEQYF. The DNA of the CDR3 is TGTGCCAGTAGTATCCGACTAGCGGGAATGGGCGAGCAGTACTTC.

The gene calls are TRBV4-3 and TRBJ2-1, with a possible D match to TRBD2 (5 bases). Trimming pared 0 bases from V and 13 bases from J, leaving 16 bases between. CDR3 length: 14 amino acids. The germline V gene encodes CDR1 LGHNA and CDR2 YSLEER. CDR3: CASSQDGRASSQFF. As DNA, the CDR3 is TGCGCCAGCAGCCAAGACGGGCGGGCTAGTTCTCAGTTCTTC.

This clonotype was seen a few times. This chain uses TRBV12-3 or TRBV12-4 with TRBJ1-1, with TRBD1 matching over 7 bases. The CDR3 has 14 residues. The V gene end was trimmed by 7 bases and the J gene end by 5 bases; junction bases not matched to a gene: 10. The CDR3 DNA follows: TGTGCCAGCACCCGATATCAGGGGGGTACTGAAGCTTTCTTT. This encodes CASTRYQGGTEAFF.

This clonotype has a handful of counts. CDR3 residues: CASSSEPSGELFF. The CDR3 coding sequence is TGTGCCAGCAGCTCAGAACCGTCCGGGGAGCTGTTTTTT. The rearrangement joins TRBV5-6 to TRBJ2-2; no reliable D call. Deletions cut 3 bases from V and 6 bases from J, with 9 bases between. The CDR3 has 13 amino acids. Per the germline V gene, CDR1 is SGHDT and CDR2 is YYEEEE. Looking up the rest from reference TRBV5-6 and TRBJ2-2 gives the full variable domain: DAGVTQSPTHLIKTRGQQVTLRCSPKSGHDTVSWYQQALGQGPQFIFQYYEEEERQRGNFPDRFSGHQFPNYSSELNVNALLLGDSALYLCASSSEPSGELFFGEGSRLTVL.

This chain joins TRBV12-3 or TRBV12-4 and TRBJ2-7; D is uncertain. This CDR3 is 13 amino acids long. The V and J ends lost 4 bases and 1 base respectively, with 8 bases between them. The CDR3 protein is CASSWDVSYEQYF. The CDR3 bases are TGTGCCAGCAGTTGGGATGTTTCCTACGAGCAGTACTTC.

This clonotype was seen a few times. The chain employs TRBV21-1 and TRBJ1-5. TRBV21-1 is flagged as a pseudogene. The CDR3 runs 16 residues. The DNA of the CDR3 is TGTGCCAGCCGACCGCAGGGGCGGGAGCCCAATCAGCCCCAGCATTTT. Amino acid sequence: CASRPQGREPNQPQHF.

This clonotype was found a few times. The chain carries TRBV29-1 and TRBJ2-6, with D unresolved. This CDR3 is 15 amino acids long. CDR1 is SQVTM, CDR2 ANQGSEA, per germline. V lost 0 bases, J lost 4 bases, and 10 bases lay in between. CDR3 loop: CSVEDWSVGANVLTF. Here the CDR3 DNA reads TGCAGCGTTGAAGATTGGTCGGTAGGGGCCAACGTCCTGACTTTC.

The chain employs TRBV11-2 and TRBJ2-7; perhaps TRBD2 as D (6 bases). This CDR3 has 15 residues. Trimming removed 3 bases from V and 2 bases from J, with 14 bases in between. Germline CDR1 SGHAT, CDR2 FQNNGV. This CDR3 is CASSFSTGRPYEQYF. In DNA, the CDR3 is TGTGCCAGCAGCTTCTCGACGGGGAGGCCCTACGAGCAGTACTTC.

The table lists this clonotype with a few counts. This chain uses TRBV7-8 with TRBJ2-1, with 7 bases fitting TRBD1. After removal of 7 bases from V and 5 bases from J, the junction contained 8 bases not matched to a gene. This CDR3 has 14 residues. CDR1 is SGHVS and CDR2 is FQNEAQ in the germline V gene. CDR3 coding DNA: TGTGCCAGCAACCAAGGGGGCGGAAACAATGAGCAGTTCTTC. Encoded protein: CASNQGGGNNEQFF.